Presented here are 16 T cell receptor beta chains from one specimen sequenced in a study of cytomegalovirus exposure and HLA in healthy donors. The PCR had 60 Vbeta and 13 Jbeta primers. The data were produced by immunoSEQ multiplex PCR, yet TCRdb's version contains in-frame clones alone and is incomplete. This sample carries roughly 120,000 clones, over 60% of them seen once, and the ten largest clones take 2% to 2.5%. The source material was PBMCs. The receptors originated from a young woman in good health and CMV-seronegative.

This rearrangement joins TRBV6-5 to TRBJ2-2; the D gene is possibly TRBD1 (5 bases). The V end was cut by 8 bases, the J end by 7 bases, with 14 bases between. In germline, CDR1 is MNHEY, CDR2 SVGAGI. This CDR3 is built from 13 residues. The CDR3 DNA is TGTGCCAGCCGGTTAGGGGCGGTCGGGGAGCTGTTTTTT. Translated: CASRLGAVGELFF.

The table lists this clone with a few counts. This chain connects TRBV19 to TRBJ1-5; D is perhaps TRBD1 (5 bases). Germline loops: CDR1 LNHDA, CDR2 SQIVND (reference sequence). Deletions cut 3 bases from V and 2 bases from J, with 11 bases between. CDR3 length: 15 residues. CDR3 protein: CASSIERGGNQPQHF. The DNA of the CDR3 is TGTGCCAGTAGTATCGAAAGGGGTGGCAATCAGCCCCAGCATTTT.

The rearrangement links TRBV25-1 to TRBJ2-1; 7 positions match TRBD2. Trimming removed 4 bases from V and 7 bases from J; junction bases left unmatched: 10. Germline-derived CDR1 and CDR2 are MGHDK and SYGVNS. The CDR3 is made up of 15 amino acids. DNA of the CDR3: TGTGCCAGCAGTGCAGGCGGGAGTTACCCTAATGAGCAGTTCTTC. Amino acid sequence: CASSAGGSYPNEQFF. The complete variable domain, with remaining parts taken from reference TRBV25-1 and TRBJ2-1, reads EADIYQTPRYLVIGTGKKITLECSQTMGHDKMYWYQQDPGMELHLIHYSYGVNSTEKGDLSSESTVSRIRTEHFPLTLESARPSHTSQYLCASSAGGSYPNEQFFGPGTRLTVL.

The chain couples TRBV27 to TRBJ1-1, with 7 bases matching TRBD1. J lost 5 bases, V lost 6 bases, and 6 bases had no gene match. Germline values: CDR1 MNHEY, CDR2 SMNVEV (reference sequence). CDR3 length: 13 amino acids. The CDR3 DNA follows: TGTGCCAGCAGCGACAGGGTAGGGACTGAAGCTTTCTTT. This translates into CASSDRVGTEAFF.

This rearrangement joins TRBV27 to TRBJ1-2, with TRBD1 as a possible D gene (5 bases). The ends were cut back, 5 bases at V and 6 bases at J, with 19 bases in the middle. This CDR3 has 15 amino acids. Germline V gives CDR1 MNHEY, CDR2 SMNVEV (reference sequence). The CDR3 region is CASSTGLMGVDGYTF. CDR3 coding DNA: TGTGCCAGCAGTACGGGACTCATGGGGGTTGATGGCTACACCTTC.

V usage is TRBV6-1 and J usage is TRBJ2-2, with D perhaps matching TRBD2 (7 bases). Looked up from germline, CDR1 is MNHNS and CDR2 is SASEGT. The CDR3 length is 15 residues. The V gene lost 2 bases and the J gene lost 3 bases, with 10 bases spanning the gap. CDR3 residues: CASSETGGYTGELFF. DNA of the CDR3: TGTGCCAGCAGTGAAACGGGGGGCTACACCGGGGAGCTGTTTTTT.

The V and J genes are TRBV11-2 and TRBJ1-6, with 9 positions matching TRBD1. CDR1 SGHAT and CDR2 FQNNGV come from the germline V gene. After removal of 3 bases from V and 0 bases from J, the junction contained 3 bases not matched to a gene. This CDR3 contains 17 residues. The CDR3 loop reads CASSFGQGSSYNSPLHF. Here the CDR3 DNA reads TGTGCCAGCAGCTTTGGACAGGGGAGCTCCTATAATTCACCCCTCCACTTT.

This clone showed up just once. This CDR3 is also generated by other DNA sequences in the sample. This rearrangement joins TRBV29-1 to TRBJ2-1; D call uncertain. Trimming pared 6 bases from V and 7 bases from J, leaving 13 bases between. The CDR3 is 12 residues long. Germline-derived CDR1 and CDR2 are SQVTM and ANQGSEA. CDR3 sequence: CSVRKLGNEQFF. The CDR3 nucleotides are TGCAGCGTACGTAAACTCGGGAATGAGCAGTTCTTC.

The chain employs TRBV2 and TRBJ2-7, with D maybe TRBD2 (6 bases). Trimming removed 9 bases from V and 3 bases from J, with 21 bases in between. The CDR3 loop spans 15 amino acids. Germline V gives CDR1 SNHLY, CDR2 FYNNEI. The DNA for the CDR3 is TGTGCCAGTTCATGGGAGAGGGGACTGCACTACGAGCAGTACTTC. Residues: CASSWERGLHYEQYF.

The chain has TRBV19 and TRBJ2-1; tentatively, D is TRBD2 (5 bases). The CDR3 loop spans 15 amino acids. Trimming stripped 4 bases from V and 5 bases from J, with 15 bases between. Germline CDR1 reads LNHDA; CDR2 reads SQIVND (reference sequence). CDR3 nucleotides: TGTGCCAGTAGTAAGTTGGCACGGCGGGACAATGAGCAGTTCTTC. Translated, it gives CASSKLARRDNEQFF. Filled out from reference TRBV19 and TRBJ2-1, the complete variable domain reads DGGITQSPKYLFRKEGQNVTLSCEQNLNHDAMYWYRQDPGQGLRLIYYSQIVNDFQKGDIAEGYSVSREKKESFPLTVTSAQKNPTAFYLCASSKLARRDNEQFFGPGTRLTVL.

The chain has TRBV2 and TRBJ2-1; TRBD1 matches at 8 bases. This CDR3 spans 17 amino acids. The germline gives CDR1 SNHLY, CDR2 FYNNEI. Trimming took 3 bases from V and 0 from J; bases not matched to a gene: 7. The CDR3 protein is CASSDPGGVSSYNEQFF. The CDR3 DNA reads TGTGCCAGCAGTGATCCAGGGGGCGTAAGCTCCTACAATGAGCAGTTCTTC.

V gene TRBV15 combines with J gene TRBJ1-3; the D is unclear. Germline CDR1 and CDR2: LNHNV and YYDKDF (reference sequence). The length of the CDR3 is 15 residues. V dropped 4 bases and J dropped 0 bases, with 10 bases sitting between them. The DNA of the CDR3 is TGTGCCACCAGCATAGAGGTCTACTCTGGAAACACCATATATTTT. Its translation is CATSIEVYSGNTIYF.

This clone turned up a few times. The V call is TRBV5-1, the J call TRBJ1-2; D unclear. This CDR3 spans 13 amino acids. Trimming stripped 0 bases from V and 4 bases from J, with 7 bases between. The germline gives CDR1 SGHRS, CDR2 YFSETQ. This chain's CDR3 is CASSLVGSYGYTF. CDR3 in DNA: TGCGCCAGCAGCTTGGTGGGCAGCTATGGCTACACCTTC.

The genes are TRBV5-3 and TRBJ1-5, with 8 bases fitting TRBD1. TRBV5-3 counts as an open reading frame of uncertain function. The length of the CDR3 is 16 residues. The V segment lost 7 bases and the J segment 0 bases; nucleotides outside the gene matches: 9. The chain's CDR3 is CARVSDRDNSNQPQHF. CDR3 nucleotide sequence: TGTGCCAGAGTTTCGGACAGGGATAATAGCAATCAGCCCCAGCATTTT.

The chain uses TRBV7-9 and TRBJ1-6; 11 bases are a match to TRBD1. From germline, CDR1 is SEHNR and CDR2 FQNEAQ (reference sequence). Trimming removed 4 bases from V and 10 bases from J; junction bases left unmatched: 6. This CDR3 comprises 15 residues. DNA for the CDR3: TGTGCCAGCAGCTCCTGGACAGGGGGCGAATCACCCCTCCACTTT. It encodes CASSSWTGGESPLHF.

This clone came up a few times. The chain carries TRBV7-8 and TRBJ1-2; D might be TRBD1 (6 bases). Germline assignment: CDR1 SGHVS and CDR2 FQNEAQ. This CDR3 region has 14 residues. The V gene lost 5 bases and the J gene lost 7 bases, with 17 bases spanning the gap. As DNA, the CDR3 is TGTGCCAGCAGCCAACAGGGTTGGTACCTTGGCTACACCTTC. It translates to CASSQQGWYLGYTF. Variable domain in full (rest from reference TRBV7-8 and TRBJ1-2): GAGVSQSPRYKVAKRGQDVALRCDPISGHVSLFWYQQALGQGPEFLTYFQNEAQLDKSGLPSDRFFAERPEGSVSTLKIQRTQQEDSAVYLCASSQQGWYLGYTFGSGTRLTVV.